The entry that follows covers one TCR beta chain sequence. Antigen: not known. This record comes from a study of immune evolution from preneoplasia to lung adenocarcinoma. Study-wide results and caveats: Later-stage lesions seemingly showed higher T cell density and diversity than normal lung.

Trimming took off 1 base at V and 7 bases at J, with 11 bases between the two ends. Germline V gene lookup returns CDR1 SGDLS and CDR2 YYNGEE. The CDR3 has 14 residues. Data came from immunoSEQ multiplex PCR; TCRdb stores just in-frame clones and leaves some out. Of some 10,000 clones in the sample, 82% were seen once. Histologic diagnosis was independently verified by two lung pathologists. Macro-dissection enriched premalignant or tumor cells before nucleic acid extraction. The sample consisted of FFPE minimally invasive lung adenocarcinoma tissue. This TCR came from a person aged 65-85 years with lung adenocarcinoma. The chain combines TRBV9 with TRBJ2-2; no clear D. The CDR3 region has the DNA TGTGCCAGCAGCGTAAATCCCTACGGCGGGGAGCTGTTTTTT. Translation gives CASSVNPYGGELFF.